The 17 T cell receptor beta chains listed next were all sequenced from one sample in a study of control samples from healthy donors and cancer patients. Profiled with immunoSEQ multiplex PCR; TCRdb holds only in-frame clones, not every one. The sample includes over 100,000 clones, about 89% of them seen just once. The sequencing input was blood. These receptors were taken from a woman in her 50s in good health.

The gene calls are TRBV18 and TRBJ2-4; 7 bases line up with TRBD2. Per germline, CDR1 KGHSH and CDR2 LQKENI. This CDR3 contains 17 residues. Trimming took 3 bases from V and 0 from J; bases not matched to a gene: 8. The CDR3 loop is CASSPPGGNLAKNIQYF. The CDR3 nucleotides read TGTGCCAGCTCACCCCCCGGGGGGAATCTAGCCAAAAACATTCAGTACTTC.

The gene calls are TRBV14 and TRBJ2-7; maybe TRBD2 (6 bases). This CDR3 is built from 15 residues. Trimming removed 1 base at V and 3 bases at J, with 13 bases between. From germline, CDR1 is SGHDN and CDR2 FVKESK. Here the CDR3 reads CASSQVAGNYYEQYV. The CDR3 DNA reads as TGTGCCAGCAGCCAAGTTGCGGGGAACTACTACGAGCAGTACGTC.

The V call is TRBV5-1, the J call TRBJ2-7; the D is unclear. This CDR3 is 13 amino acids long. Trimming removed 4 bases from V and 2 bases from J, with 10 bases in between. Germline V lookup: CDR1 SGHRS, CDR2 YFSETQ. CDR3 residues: CASSPLNPYEQYF. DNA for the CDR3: TGCGCCAGCAGCCCCTTGAACCCCTACGAGCAGTACTTC.

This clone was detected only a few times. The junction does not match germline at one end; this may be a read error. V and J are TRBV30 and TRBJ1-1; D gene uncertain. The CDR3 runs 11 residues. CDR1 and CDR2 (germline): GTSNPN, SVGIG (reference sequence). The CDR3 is CAWRTQVETLF. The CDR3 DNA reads TGTGCCTGGAGAACCCAGGTCGAGACCCTTTTT.

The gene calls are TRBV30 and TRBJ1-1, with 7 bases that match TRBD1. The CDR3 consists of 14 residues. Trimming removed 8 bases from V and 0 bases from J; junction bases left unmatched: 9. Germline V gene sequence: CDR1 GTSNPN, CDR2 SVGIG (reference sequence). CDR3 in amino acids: CASSPTGMNTEAFF. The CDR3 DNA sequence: TGTGCCAGCTCTCCGACAGGGATGAACACTGAAGCTTTCTTT.

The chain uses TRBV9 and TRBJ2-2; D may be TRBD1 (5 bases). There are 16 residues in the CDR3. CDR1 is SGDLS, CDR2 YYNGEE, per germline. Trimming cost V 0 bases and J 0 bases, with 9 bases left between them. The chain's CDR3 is CASSVVRGTNTGELFF. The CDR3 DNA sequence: TGTGCCAGCAGCGTAGTAAGGGGAACGAACACCGGGGAGCTGTTTTTT.

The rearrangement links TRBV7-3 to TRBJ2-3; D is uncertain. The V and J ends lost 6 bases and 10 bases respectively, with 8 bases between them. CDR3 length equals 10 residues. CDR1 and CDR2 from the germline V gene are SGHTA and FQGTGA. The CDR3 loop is CASRAAAQYF. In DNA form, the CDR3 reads TGTGCCAGCAGGGCGGCGGCGCAGTATTTT.

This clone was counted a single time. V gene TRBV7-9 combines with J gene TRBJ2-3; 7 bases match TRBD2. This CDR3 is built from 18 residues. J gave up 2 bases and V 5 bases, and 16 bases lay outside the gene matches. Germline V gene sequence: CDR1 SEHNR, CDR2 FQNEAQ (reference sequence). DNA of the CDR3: TGTGCCAGCAGCCGCGGGAGTTGGGGAGACTGGGTCACAGATACGCAGTATTTT. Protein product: CASSRGSWGDWVTDTQYF.

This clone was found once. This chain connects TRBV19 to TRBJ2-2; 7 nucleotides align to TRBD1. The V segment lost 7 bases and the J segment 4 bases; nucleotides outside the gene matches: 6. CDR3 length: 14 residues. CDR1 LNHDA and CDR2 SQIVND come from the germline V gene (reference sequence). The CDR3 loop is CASIVRDSTGELFF. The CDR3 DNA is TGTGCCAGTATCGTCCGGGACAGCACCGGGGAGCTGTTTTTT.

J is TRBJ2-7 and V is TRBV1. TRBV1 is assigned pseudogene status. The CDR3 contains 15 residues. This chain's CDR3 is CTSSQAGQGAYEQYF. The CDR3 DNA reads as TGCACCAGCAGCCAGGCCGGTCAGGGAGCCTACGAGCAGTACTTC.

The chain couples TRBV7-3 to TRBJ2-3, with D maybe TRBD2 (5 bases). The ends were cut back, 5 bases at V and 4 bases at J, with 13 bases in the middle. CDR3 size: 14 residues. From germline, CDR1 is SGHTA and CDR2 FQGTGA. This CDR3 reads CASSVGLSADTQYF. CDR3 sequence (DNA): TGTGCCAGCAGCGTAGGACTGTCCGCAGATACGCAGTATTTT.

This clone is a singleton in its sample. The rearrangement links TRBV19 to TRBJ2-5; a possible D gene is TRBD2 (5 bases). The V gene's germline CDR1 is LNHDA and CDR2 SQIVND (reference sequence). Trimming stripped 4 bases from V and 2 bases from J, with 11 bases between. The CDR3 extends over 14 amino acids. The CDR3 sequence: CASSNAGYQETQYF. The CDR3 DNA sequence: TGTGCCAGTAGTAATGCGGGTTATCAAGAGACCCAGTACTTC.

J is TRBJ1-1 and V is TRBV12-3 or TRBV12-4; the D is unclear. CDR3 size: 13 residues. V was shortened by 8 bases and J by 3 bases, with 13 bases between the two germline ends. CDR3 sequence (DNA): TGTGCCAGCCTCCGGGGATGGGACACTGAAGCTTTCTTT. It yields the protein CASLRGWDTEAFF.

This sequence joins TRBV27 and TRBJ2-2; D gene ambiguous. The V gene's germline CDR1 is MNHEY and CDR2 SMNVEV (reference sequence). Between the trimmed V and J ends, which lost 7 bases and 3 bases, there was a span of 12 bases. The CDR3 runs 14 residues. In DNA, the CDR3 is TGTGCCAGCACCCTAAGCGAGGACACCGGGGAGCTGTTTTTT. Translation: CASTLSEDTGELFF.

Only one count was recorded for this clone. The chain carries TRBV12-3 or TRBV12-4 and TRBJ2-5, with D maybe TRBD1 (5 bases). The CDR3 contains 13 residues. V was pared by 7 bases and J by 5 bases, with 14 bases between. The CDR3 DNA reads TGTGCCAGCACCCCAGGGTGGTTGGAGACCCAGTACTTC. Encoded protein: CASTPGWLETQYF.

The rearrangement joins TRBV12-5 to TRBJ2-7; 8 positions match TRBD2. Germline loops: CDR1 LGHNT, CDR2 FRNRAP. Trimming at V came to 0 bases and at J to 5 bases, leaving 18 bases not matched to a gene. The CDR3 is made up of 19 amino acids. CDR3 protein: CASGLVPSGDRGGRNEQYV. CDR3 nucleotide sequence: TGTGCTAGTGGTTTGGTTCCTTCGGGGGATAGGGGCGGGAGGAACGAGCAGTACGTC.

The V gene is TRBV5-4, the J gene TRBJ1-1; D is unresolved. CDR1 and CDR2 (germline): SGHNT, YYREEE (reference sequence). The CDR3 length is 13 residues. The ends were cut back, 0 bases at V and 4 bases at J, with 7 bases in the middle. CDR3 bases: TGTGCCAGCAGCTTGGCTCCCAGCACTGAAGCTTTCTTT. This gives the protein CASSLAPSTEAFF.